One sample yielded the 31 T cell receptor beta chains listed below, sequenced in a study of blood T cell repertoires in COVID-19. Sequenced by immunoSEQ multiplex PCR; TCRdb stores in-frame clones only, minus some. The sample records over 150,000 clones, about 83% being singletons. Sequencing was carried out using peripheral blood. Receptor source: a woman older than 75 with acute or convalescent COVID-19.

The rearrangement uses TRBV4-1 and TRBJ1-2; D is uncertain. V was trimmed by 2 bases and J by 6 bases, leaving 16 bases between them. This CDR3 contains 15 residues. Germline CDR1 and CDR2: MGHRA and YSYEKL. The chain's CDR3 is CASSQFQGVVDGYTF. As DNA, the CDR3 is TGCGCCAGCAGCCAATTCCAAGGAGTTGTCGATGGCTACACCTTC.

Comments on this clone: The germline gene is not matched at one end of the junction; a read error may be the cause. This chain links TRBV5-6 with TRBJ2-7; 7 bases are shared with TRBD1. Germline lookup yields CDR1 SGHDT and CDR2 YYEEEE. This CDR3 is 11 amino acids long. For the CDR3, the DNA is TGTGCCAGCAGCTTCGACAGGGTACTGGACTTC. Translation gives CASSFDRVLDF.

V is TRBV7-6 and J is TRBJ2-7; tentatively, D is TRBD2 (6 bases). CDR3 size: 13 residues. Germline CDR1 and CDR2: SGHVS and FNYEAQ. Trimming took off 0 bases at V and 4 bases at J, with 7 bases between the two ends. The CDR3 is CASSLAEGYEQYF. The CDR3 DNA reads as TGTGCCAGCAGCTTAGCGGAGGGTTACGAGCAGTACTTC.

The chain recombines TRBV4-3 with TRBJ1-2; no definite D call. Germline V gene sequence: CDR1 LGHNA, CDR2 YSLEER. V lost 0 bases, J lost 5 bases, and 13 bases lay in between. There are 15 residues in the CDR3. The CDR3 DNA sequence: TGCGCCAGCAGCCAAGATCGAGGAAGGTCGTATGGCTACACCTTC. This sequence encodes CASSQDRGRSYGYTF.

The chain combines TRBV7-6 with TRBJ2-1; 9 nucleotides align to TRBD2. The trim removed 1 base at V and 4 bases at J, leaving 8 bases unmatched. Germline CDR1 and CDR2: SGHVS and FNYEAQ. The CDR3 is 17 amino acids. The CDR3 DNA follows: TGTGCCAGCAGCTTAGTGGCTAGCGGGGTGCCTTACAATGAGCAGTTCTTC. This gives the protein CASSLVASGVPYNEQFF.

The rearrangement uses TRBV5-6 and TRBJ1-2, with 9 bases identical to TRBD1. V trimming: 6 bases; J trimming: 4 bases; junction bases outside the gene matches: 7. CDR1 and CDR2 from the germline V gene are SGHDT and YYEEEE. CDR3 size: 14 residues. The CDR3 sequence is CASTRDREAYGYTF. CDR3 DNA: TGTGCCAGCACCCGGGACAGGGAGGCCTATGGCTACACCTTC.

The chain joins TRBV5-1 to TRBJ1-1; D not certain. CDR1 is SGHRS, CDR2 YFSETQ, per germline. The CDR3 contains 15 residues. V was clipped by 0 bases and J by 1 base, with 10 bases between them. The CDR3 DNA reads as TGCGCCAGCAGCTTGGCTCAGGTGGAGAACACTGAAGCTTTCTTT. This translates into CASSLAQVENTEAFF.

The rearrangement links TRBV30 to TRBJ1-3; tentative D call: TRBD1 (5 bases). The CDR3 extends over 13 amino acids. With 5 bases removed from V and 2 bases from J, the gap between germline ends came to 10 bases. The V gene's germline CDR1 is GTSNPN and CDR2 SVGIG (reference sequence). CDR3 region: CAWDTGPGNTIYF. CDR3 nucleotides: TGTGCCTGGGATACAGGCCCTGGAAACACCATATATTTT.

The chain combines TRBV4-3 with TRBJ2-3, with 7 bases that match TRBD2. V lost 0 bases to trimming and J lost 4 bases; unmatched junction nucleotides: 4. This CDR3 spans 15 amino acids. The germline CDR1 and CDR2 sequences are LGHNA and YSLEER. This CDR3 reads CASSQDGRGSDTQYF. The CDR3 DNA follows: TGCGCCAGCAGCCAAGATGGGAGGGGCTCAGATACGCAGTATTTT.

This rearrangement joins TRBV13 to TRBJ1-2; 9 bases are shared with TRBD1. The V gene's germline CDR1 is PRHDT and CDR2 FYEKMQ (reference sequence). V lost 6 bases, J lost 6 bases, and 11 bases stayed unmatched. CDR3 length equals 15 residues. The CDR3 sequence is CASRSPGQGLNGYTF. The CDR3 DNA reads as TGTGCCAGCAGATCCCCGGGACAGGGTTTAAATGGCTACACCTTC.

This chain joins TRBV21-1 and TRBJ2-7; the D call of TRBD1 is as the table states it, not checked on the DNA. TRBV21-1 is deemed a pseudogene. This CDR3 is built from 17 residues. CDR3 sequence (DNA): TGTGCCAGCAGCAAAGAATGTGAGACAGGCCCAACCTACGAGCAGTACTTC. This gives the protein CASSKECETGPTYEQYF.

This clone was counted once. The chain uses TRBV6-5 and TRBJ1-5; tentative D call: TRBD1 (6 bases). The CDR3 spans 14 residues. V lost 5 bases and J 4 bases, leaving 12 bases between the germline ends. Germline assignment: CDR1 MNHEY and CDR2 SVGAGI. CDR3 nucleotides: TGTGCCAGCAGTCAGGGGCAGCTAAATCAGCCCCAGCATTTT. Translation: CASSQGQLNQPQHF.

J is TRBJ2-7 and V is TRBV5-1; 8 bases line up with TRBD1. Germline V gene sequence: CDR1 SGHRS, CDR2 YFSETQ. V was pared by 2 bases and J by 5 bases, with 9 bases of the junction left unmatched. This CDR3 contains 15 residues. CDR3: CASSFWGSGGDEQYF. The CDR3 DNA reads TGCGCCAGCAGCTTTTGGGGATCAGGGGGCGACGAGCAGTACTTC.

The chain couples TRBV3-1 (or the pseudogene TRBV3-2) to TRBJ2-2; the D gene is possibly TRBD2 (6 bases). The CDR3 length is 17 residues. Germline V gene lookup returns CDR1 LGHDT and CDR2 YNNKEL (reference sequence). V was pared by 1 base and J by 3 bases, with 15 bases between. Here the CDR3 DNA reads TGTGCCAGCAGCCAAGGAAGTAGCGCGGGATACACCGGGGAGCTGTTTTTT. This gives the protein CASSQGSSAGYTGELFF.

This clone was seen only a few times. The rearrangement uses TRBV7-2 and TRBJ2-1, with TRBD2 identical over 11 bases. The length of the CDR3 is 16 residues. After removal of 2 bases from V and 14 bases from J, the junction contained 14 bases not matched to a gene. Germline assignment: CDR1 SGHTA and CDR2 FQGNSA. The CDR3: CASSLNPGTSGQEEFF. The CDR3 nucleotides read TGTGCCAGCAGCTTAAATCCCGGGACTAGCGGCCAGGAGGAGTTCTTC.

The gene calls are TRBV29-1 and TRBJ1-3, with TRBD1 as a possible D gene (5 bases). The CDR3 is 12 residues long. Germline V gene data show CDR1 as SQVTM and CDR2 as ANQGSEA. Trimming took off 5 bases at V and 9 bases at J, with 14 bases between the two ends. The DNA of the CDR3 is TGCAGCGTTCCGACGGCGGGGGGCACCATATATTTT. It specifies CSVPTAGGTIYF.

The chain employs TRBV5-1 and TRBJ2-7; 13 bases are shared with TRBD2. V lost 0 bases, J lost 7 bases, and 4 bases stayed unmatched. The CDR3 runs 15 residues. The germline V gene encodes CDR1 SGHRS and CDR2 YFSETQ. The CDR3: CASSLELAGGVEQYF. DNA of the CDR3: TGCGCCAGCAGCTTGGAACTAGCGGGAGGGGTAGAGCAGTACTTC.

The CDR3 reads CASRGTGDNSPLHF. In DNA form, the CDR3 reads TGTGCCAGCAGAGGGACAGGGGATAATTCACCCCTCCACTTT. V usage is TRBV3-1 (or the pseudogene TRBV3-2) and J usage is TRBJ1-6, with TRBD1 matching over 10 bases. CDR1 is LGHDT, CDR2 YNNKEL, per germline (reference sequence). The CDR3 runs to 14 residues. J gave up 5 bases and V 6 bases, and 1 base lay outside the gene matches.

The chain combines TRBV10-3 with TRBJ2-1; 7 bases match TRBD2. The CDR3 contains 16 residues. The trim removed 0 bases at V and 6 bases at J, leaving 8 bases unmatched. Germline CDR1 reads ENHRY; CDR2 reads SYGVKD. The CDR3 region has the DNA TGTGCCATCAGTGAGTCGGGGGGGGTTTTAGTCAATGAGCAGTTCTTC. Amino acid sequence: CAISESGGVLVNEQFF.

This chain uses TRBV4-1 with TRBJ1-1; tentatively, D is TRBD1 (6 bases). The V gene lost 4 bases and the J gene lost 5 bases, with 14 bases spanning the gap. CDR3 length: 14 residues. Germline assignment: CDR1 MGHRA and CDR2 YSYEKL. CDR3 sequence: CASSRGPKGTEAFF. The CDR3 bases are TGCGCCAGCAGCCGGGGGCCCAAGGGGACTGAAGCTTTCTTT.

This sequence joins TRBV7-2 and TRBJ2-5; tentative D call: TRBD1 (6 bases). CDR1 and CDR2 from the germline V gene are SGHTA and FQGNSA. Deletions cut 6 bases from V and 5 bases from J, with 13 bases between. The CDR3 is 13 residues long. CDR3 nucleotides: TGTGCCAGCAGACAACAGGGTGTCGAGACCCAGTACTTC. It yields the protein CASRQQGVETQYF.

The chain employs TRBV27 and TRBJ1-2, with D perhaps matching TRBD1 (5 bases). The V end was cut by 4 bases, the J end by 4 bases, with 13 bases between. The CDR3 totals 14 residues. The germline V gene encodes CDR1 MNHEY and CDR2 SMNVEV (reference sequence). CDR3 bases: TGTGCCAGCAGTTCCATTACAGGAAGCTATGGCTACACCTTC. Protein: CASSSITGSYGYTF.

This chain uses TRBV7-6 with TRBJ2-7; 8 bases map to TRBD1. The CDR3 is 14 residues long. Germline trimming cut 3 bases from V and 4 bases from J; bases unmatched to any gene: 5. CDR1 is SGHVS and CDR2 is FNYEAQ in the germline V gene. Written as DNA, the CDR3 is TGTGCCAGCAGCTTTATGACAGGGGTATACGAGCAGTACTTC. Translated, it gives CASSFMTGVYEQYF. The variable domain in full, completed from reference TRBV7-6 and TRBJ2-7, reads GAGVSQSPRYKVTKRGQDVALRCDPISGHVSLYWYRQALGQGPEFLTYFNYEAQQDKSGLPNDRFSAERPEGSISTLTIQRTEQRDSAMYRCASSFMTGVYEQYFGPGTRLTVT.

This chain links TRBV9 with TRBJ2-5, with D possibly TRBD1 on 6 matching bases. Per the germline V gene, CDR1 is SGDLS and CDR2 is YYNGEE. V was cut by 4 bases and J by 3 bases, with 19 bases left in between. The CDR3 extends over 16 amino acids. CDR3 region: CASSPRDTRQKETQYF. CDR3 bases: TGTGCCAGCAGCCCCCGGGACACAAGGCAAAAAGAGACCCAGTACTTC.

The V call is TRBV19, the J call TRBJ1-1, with D maybe TRBD1 (5 bases). CDR3 length: 14 amino acids. The germline CDR1 and CDR2 sequences are LNHDA and SQIVND (reference sequence). V was clipped by 10 bases and J by 6 bases, with 21 bases between them. CDR3 amino acids: CATGLLGTPPEAFF. CDR3 sequence (DNA): TGTGCCACCGGCCTTCTCGGGACTCCCCCTGAAGCTTTCTTT.

The chain is built from TRBV6-4 and TRBJ2-2; D remains unclear. The CDR3 totals 13 residues. Trimming removed 5 bases at V and 5 bases at J, with 9 bases between. The germline V gene has CDR1 MRHNA and CDR2 SNTAGT. The CDR3 is CASSRGETGELFF. The CDR3 DNA sequence: TGTGCCAGCAGTCGCGGAGAAACCGGGGAGCTGTTTTTT.

The rearrangement joins TRBV7-3 to TRBJ1-1; 7 bases fit TRBD1. CDR1 is SGHTA and CDR2 is FQGTGA in the germline V gene. The CDR3 sequence is 15 residues long. After removal of 2 bases from V and 1 base from J, the junction contained 4 bases not matched to a gene. CDR3 bases: TGTGCCAGCAGCTTATCTGGACAGGAGAACACTGAAGCTTTCTTT. Protein sequence: CASSLSGQENTEAFF.

The chain employs TRBV5-4 and TRBJ2-5; the match to TRBD2 covers 12 bases. The CDR3 sequence is 16 residues long. Germline trimming cut 0 bases from V and 5 bases from J; bases unmatched to any gene: 5. In germline, CDR1 is SGHNT, CDR2 YYREEE (reference sequence). Here the CDR3 reads CASSLVPSGRVETQYF. The CDR3 DNA reads TGTGCCAGCAGCTTGGTCCCTAGCGGGAGGGTGGAGACCCAGTACTTC. Drawing the rest from reference TRBV5-4 and TRBJ2-5, the complete variable domain is ETGVTQSPTHLIKTRGQQVTLRCSSQSGHNTVSWYQQALGQGPQFIFQYYREEENGRGNFPPRFSGLQFPNYSSELNVNALELDDSALYLCASSLVPSGRVETQYFGPGTRLLVL.

The chain recombines TRBV5-1 with TRBJ2-1, with 10 bases matching TRBD1. V trimming: 0 bases; J trimming: 7 bases; junction bases outside the gene matches: 7. This CDR3 has 16 residues. In germline, CDR1 is SGHRS, CDR2 YFSETQ. The CDR3 is CASSLAPGQGRNEQFF. The CDR3 nucleotides are TGCGCCAGCAGCTTGGCGCCGGGACAGGGGAGGAATGAGCAGTTCTTC.

The chain couples TRBV7-2 to TRBJ2-2; tentative D call: TRBD1 (6 bases). CDR3 length: 16 residues. Deletions cut 4 bases from V and 1 base from J, with 13 bases between. Germline CDR1 reads SGHTA; CDR2 reads FQGNSA. The CDR3 region is CASSWGLGMNTGELFF. In DNA, the CDR3 is TGTGCCAGCAGCTGGGGGCTGGGAATGAACACCGGGGAGCTGTTTTTT.

The DNA for the CDR3 is TGCGCCAGCAGCTTGGCCCCGGCAGGGTTCAGGGCAGATACGCAGTATTTT. Translating it yields CASSLAPAGFRADTQYF. The chain links TRBV5-1 to TRBJ2-3; possibly TRBD1 for D (5 bases). The V gene lost 0 bases and the J gene lost 4 bases, with 18 bases spanning the gap. The germline V gene has CDR1 SGHRS and CDR2 YFSETQ. The CDR3 is 17 residues long.